Sequencing of this T cell receptor beta chain was carried out in a study of OX40 agonist ivuxolimab in advanced cancers. Background on the study: Age averaged 60 years (range roughly 20 to 90), and 82.7% were male.

Repertoires were generated with immunoSEQ multiplex PCR, while TCRdb's copy carries only in-frame clones and drops some. The sample consists of roughly 73,000 clones, roughly 80% of them appearing once. Study-wide results and caveats: Part of the nonresponder group also had normalized T-cell clonal expansion that was low.

This clone was counted between two and nine times. Its antigen is as yet unknown. Germline CDR1 LGHNA, CDR2 YNFKEQ. V lost 0 bases and J lost 4, with 12 bases in between. The CDR3 has 16 amino acids. This clonotype was obtained from an adult with an advanced solid tumor such as melanoma, head and neck, liver or kidney cancer. Source: CD4+ or CD8+ T cells sorted from blood, taken in a trial of the OX40 agonist ivuxolimab. This chain connects TRBV4-2 to TRBJ2-2, with a possible D match to TRBD1 (5 bases). The CDR3 coding sequence is TGTGCCAGCAGCCAAGATCCGCAGGGTCCCACCGGGGAGCTGTTTTTT. Residues: CASSQDPQGPTGELFF.